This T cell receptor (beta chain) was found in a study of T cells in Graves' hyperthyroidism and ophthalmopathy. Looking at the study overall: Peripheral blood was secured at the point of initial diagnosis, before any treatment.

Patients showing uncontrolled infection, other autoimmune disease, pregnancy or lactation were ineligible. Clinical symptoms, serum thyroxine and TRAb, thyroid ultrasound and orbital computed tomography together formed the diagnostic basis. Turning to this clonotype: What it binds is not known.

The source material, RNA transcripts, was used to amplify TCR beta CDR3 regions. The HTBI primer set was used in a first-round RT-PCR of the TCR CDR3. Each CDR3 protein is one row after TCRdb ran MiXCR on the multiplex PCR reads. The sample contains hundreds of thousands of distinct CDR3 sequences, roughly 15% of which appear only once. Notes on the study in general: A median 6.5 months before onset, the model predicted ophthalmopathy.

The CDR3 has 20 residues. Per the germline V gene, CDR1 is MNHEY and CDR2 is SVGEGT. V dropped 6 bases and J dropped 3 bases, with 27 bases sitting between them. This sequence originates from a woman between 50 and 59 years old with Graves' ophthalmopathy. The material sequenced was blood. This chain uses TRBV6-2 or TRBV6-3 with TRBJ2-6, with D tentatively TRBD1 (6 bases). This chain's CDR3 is CASRPNPSLDRFSGANVLTF. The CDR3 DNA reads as TGTGCCAGCAGACCGAACCCTTCATTGGACAGATTCAGTGGGGCCAACGTCCTGACTTTC.